This is a list of T cell receptor beta chains from one sample in a study of CD8 T cells in ankylosing spondylitis. TCRdb redid the calling of the 5' RACE reads with MiXCR, one entry per CDR3 protein. The sample shows about 420,000 distinct CDR3 sequences, under 25% of them seen only once. The sequencing sample was made of blood, either unsorted or a sorted T cell fraction (not recorded which). The receptors come from a male donor with ankylosing spondylitis. Both conserved end residues are part of each CDR3. A D gene is named only where the DNA matches it firmly. For some rows the clone size is stated as once, few or many, or as a class when expanded; others skip it.

v_call	j_call	clone_size	d_call	cdr3_aa	cdr3_nt
TRBV10-3	TRBJ2-1	-	TRBD2	CAITGTSGRNEQFF	TGTGCCATCACTGGGACTAGCGGGAGAAACGAGCAGTTCTTC
TRBV5-1	TRBJ1-1	few	-	CASSYRTGAQNTEAFF	TGCGCCAGCAGCTACCGGACGGGGGCTCAGAACACTGAAGCTTTCTTT
TRBV29-1	TRBJ2-5	few	TRBD2	CSVEDPREARGTQYF	TGCAGCGTCGAAGATCCGCGGGAGGCCCGAGGGACCCAGTACTTC
TRBV29-1	TRBJ2-3	-	TRBD1	CSGWTGPRTQYF	TGCAGCGGTTGGACAGGGCCAAGGACGCAGTATTTT
TRBV24-1	TRBJ2-1	few	TRBD2	CATSDPRRWGGRNEQFF	TGTGCCACCAGTGATCCCAGGCGGTGGGGCGGGAGGAATGAGCAGTTCTTC
TRBV27	TRBJ2-1	-	TRBD2	CASRLGLAADNEQFF	TGTGCCAGCAGACTGGGACTAGCCGCCGACAATGAGCAGTTCTTC
TRBV28	TRBJ1-2	-	-	CASLPGTVYGYTF	TGTGCCAGCCTACCCGGGACGGTCTATGGCTACACCTTC
TRBV29-1	TRBJ2-6	few	-	CSVGRAGANVLTF	TGCAGCGTTGGACGCGCTGGGGCCAACGTCCTGACTTTC
TRBV2	TRBJ1-5	-	-	CASSEALAPHHF	TGTGCCAGCAGTGAAGCGTTGGCCCCTCACCATTTT
TRBV25-1	TRBJ1-6	-	-	CASSELVGENSPLHF	TGTGCCAGCAGTGAATTAGTGGGTGAGAATTCACCCCTCCACTTT
TRBV7-2	TRBJ2-7	few	-	CASSSYRVYEQYF	TGTGCCAGCAGCTCATACAGGGTCTACGAGCAGTACTTC
TRBV28	TRBJ2-3	-	TRBD2	CASRRASGNIRDTQYF	TGTGCCAGCAGGAGGGCTAGCGGGAACATCCGAGATACGCAGTATTTT
TRBV7-9	TRBJ1-1	few	-	CASSLGGRGDTEAFF	TGTGCCAGCAGCTTAGGGGGACGGGGAGACACTGAAGCTTTCTTT
TRBV11-3	TRBJ2-1	few	-	CASSPRPLTQFF	TGTGCCAGCAGCCCACGACCGTTAACACAGTTCTTC
TRBV11-3	TRBJ2-2	-	TRBD1	CASSLRTGHTGELFF	TGTGCCAGCAGCTTACGGACAGGGCATACCGGGGAGCTGTTTTTT
TRBV19	TRBJ1-2	-	-	CASSRETANYGYTF	TGTGCCAGTAGTCGGGAGACCGCTAACTATGGCTACACCTTC
TRBV12-5	TRBJ2-5	-	TRBD2	CASGLAGLAGGLTQYF	TGTGCTAGTGGTTTGGCGGGACTAGCGGGAGGACTGACCCAGTACTTC
TRBV12-3/TRBV12-4	TRBJ2-7	few	-	CASSLTTPGEQYF	TGTGCCAGCAGTTTAACCACCCCGGGGGAGCAGTACTTC
TRBV18	TRBJ1-1	once	-	CASSPRSGPNTEAFF	TGTGCCAGCTCACCACGTTCGGGCCCGAACACTGAAGCTTTCTTT
TRBV7-9	TRBJ2-2	many	-	CASSLGQVTGELFF	TGTGCCAGCAGCTTAGGACAGGTCACCGGGGAGCTGTTTTTT
TRBV9	TRBJ2-5	-	TRBD1	CASSQDRVQETQYF	TGTGCCAGCAGCCAGGACAGGGTGCAAGAGACCCAGTACTTC
TRBV10-3	TRBJ1-1	-	-	CAIRESALSNTEAFF	TGTGCCATCAGAGAGTCCGCTCTTTCGAACACTGAAGCTTTCTTT
TRBV29-1	TRBJ2-2	many	-	CSAHLYPGELFF	TGCAGCGCCCACCTCTATCCCGGGGAGCTGTTTTTT
TRBV11-2	TRBJ2-7	few	TRBD2	CASSLELAASFEYF	TGTGCCAGCAGCTTAGAGCTAGCGGCCTCCTTCGAGTACTTC
TRBV7-9	TRBJ2-3	few	TRBD2	CASSRGLAGADTQYF	TGTGCCAGCAGCAGGGGACTAGCGGGAGCAGATACGCAGTATTTT
TRBV2	TRBJ2-2	-	TRBD1	CASNPAGGLTGELFF	TGTGCCAGCAACCCCGCAGGGGGCCTGACCGGGGAGCTGTTTTTT
TRBV28	TRBJ2-7	-	-	CARSPPLGGTYEQYF	TGTGCCAGAAGTCCCCCTCTCGGGGGTACCTACGAGCAGTACTTC
TRBV5-5	TRBJ1-1	-	TRBD1	CASSRDRGLSTEAFF	TGTGCCAGCAGCCGAGACAGGGGTTTGTCCACTGAAGCTTTCTTT
TRBV12-3/TRBV12-4	TRBJ2-2	few	TRBD1	CASSTGTGYTGELFF	TGTGCCAGCAGTACAGGGACAGGCTACACCGGGGAGCTGTTTTTT
TRBV30	TRBJ2-2	few	TRBD2	CAWSHGRDTGELFF	TGTGCCTGGAGTCACGGGAGGGATACCGGGGAGCTGTTTTTT
TRBV12-3/TRBV12-4	TRBJ1-5	few	-	CASSLYTGARNQPQHF	TGTGCCAGCAGTTTATATACGGGGGCAAGGAATCAGCCCCAGCATTTT
TRBV6-1	TRBJ2-7	few	-	CASSEAVLSDYEQYF	TGTGCCAGCAGTGAAGCGGTACTGTCCGACTACGAGCAGTACTTC
TRBV2	TRBJ2-6	few	-	CASSEARPAGANVLTF	TGTGCCAGCAGTGAAGCGAGGCCAGCTGGGGCCAACGTCCTGACTTTC
TRBV5-1	TRBJ2-7	-	-	CASSLGTGVNEQYF	TGCGCCAGCAGCTTGGGTACGGGAGTTAACGAGCAGTACTTC
TRBV20-1	TRBJ2-5	many	TRBD2	CSASSGLAGRETQYF	TGCAGTGCTAGTTCGGGACTAGCGGGGCGAGAGACCCAGTACTTC
TRBV28	TRBJ2-1	few	-	CASSLPRSDFSYNEQFF	TGTGCCAGCAGTTTACCCCGTTCGGATTTCTCCTACAATGAGCAGTTCTTC
TRBV20-1	TRBJ2-3	-	TRBD2	CSAQLVAGGPDTQYF	TGCAGCGCGCAATTGGTAGCGGGAGGACCAGATACGCAGTATTTT
TRBV12-3/TRBV12-4	TRBJ1-1	many	TRBD1	CASTSGGSWTEAFF	TGTGCCAGCACCTCAGGGGGCTCTTGGACTGAAGCTTTCTTT
TRBV7-9	TRBJ2-7	-	-	CASSTYRDTTYEQYF	TGTGCCAGCAGCACCTACCGGGACACCACCTACGAGCAGTACTTC
TRBV29-1	TRBJ2-7	few	TRBD2	CSVEDWTSGLREQYF	TGCAGCGTTGAAGACTGGACTAGCGGGCTCCGGGAGCAGTACTTC
TRBV14	TRBJ2-7	-	TRBD1	CASSQAGGGLLYEQYF	TGTGCCAGCAGCCAAGCAGGGGGCGGTTTGTTATACGAGCAGTACTTC
TRBV4-3	TRBJ2-1	many	-	CASSPATVNNEQFF	TGCGCCAGCAGCCCCGCTACGGTTAACAATGAGCAGTTCTTC
TRBV6-1	TRBJ2-3	few	-	CATYSTASTDTQYF	TGTGCCACCTACAGTACAGCGAGCACAGATACGCAGTATTTT
TRBV28	TRBJ2-7	-	-	CASSGVYEQYF	TGTGCCAGCTCAGGGGTGTACGAGCAGTACTTC
TRBV7-2	TRBJ2-7	-	-	CASSPRAGITYEQYF	TGTGCCAGCAGCCCTAGAGCGGGCATAACCTACGAGCAGTACTTC
TRBV14	TRBJ2-1	-	-	CASSHLVSRNEQFF	TGTGCCAGCAGCCATCTCGTTAGTCGGAATGAGCAGTTCTTC
TRBV7-8	TRBJ1-1	-	-	CASSQFSDVSGAFF	TGTGCCAGCAGCCAATTCTCGGACGTATCAGGAGCTTTCTTT
TRBV5-1	TRBJ2-2	-	TRBD1	CASSLDGRGTDTGELFF	TGCGCCAGCAGCTTGGATGGCAGGGGGACGGACACCGGGGAGCTGTTTTTT
TRBV5-1	TRBJ1-4	-	-	CASSLEAATNEKLFF	TGTGCCAGCAGCTTAGAGGCCGCAACTAATGAAAAACTGTTTTTT
TRBV7-2	TRBJ2-7	-	-	CASRRGPGPIFYEQYF	TGTGCCAGCAGACGAGGTCCGGGACCGATTTTTTACGAGCAGTACTTC
TRBV2	TRBJ2-1	once	-	CASSEDSYNNEQFF	TGTGCCAGCAGCGAGGACTCCTACAACAATGAGCAGTTCTTC
TRBV19	TRBJ1-4	few	-	CASSPRQASEKLFF	TGTGCCAGTAGTCCGCGACAAGCGAGTGAAAAACTGTTTTTT
TRBV20-1	TRBJ2-7	few	TRBD1	CSATDRGLEQYF	TGCAGTGCTACAGACAGGGGGCTTGAGCAGTACTTC
TRBV7-8	TRBJ2-7	few	-	CASMAGGVREQYF	TGTGCCAGCATGGCCGGGGGAGTAAGGGAGCAGTACTTC
TRBV18	TRBJ1-4	few	TRBD1	CASSQPGQGNEKLFF	TGTGCCAGCTCACAACCGGGACAGGGGAACGAAAAACTGTTTTTT
TRBV7-4	TRBJ1-2	-	TRBD1	CASSLGQGWIYGYTF	TGTGCCAGCAGCTTAGGACAGGGGTGGATCTATGGCTACACCTTC
TRBV29-1	TRBJ1-1	-	-	CSVRRQTEAFF	TGCAGCGTAAGACGACAGACAGAAGCTTTCTTT
TRBV19	TRBJ2-2	-	-	CASSPVQVTGELFF	TGTGCCAGTAGTCCAGTCCAGGTGACCGGGGAGCTGTTTTTT
TRBV13	TRBJ1-1	-	TRBD1	CASSSTGGDLNTEAFF	TGTGCCAGCAGCTCGACAGGGGGAGATTTGAACACTGAAGCTTTCTTT
TRBV20-1	TRBJ2-7	-	-	CSVPPVNMAGEQYF	TGCAGTGTACCCCCGGTGAATATGGCTGGCGAGCAGTACTTC